The 6 T cell receptor beta chains reported below all come from one sample, sequenced in a study of blood T cells in healthy people across ages. Using a J-beta primer mix together with a sample-barcoded 5' primer, a second PCR was run for 7 to 11 cycles. TCRdb re-analysed the 5' RACE reads in MiXCR, keeping a single row per CDR3 protein. Of around 1,900,000 distinct CDR3 sequences listed, about 39% are singletons. Sequencing was carried out using blood. These receptors originate from a human donor in good health.

In this sample, this clonotype turned up a few times. The rearrangement joins TRBV5-6 to TRBJ1-2; tentatively, D is TRBD1 (5 bases). Looked up from germline, CDR1 is SGHDT and CDR2 is YYEEEE. The CDR3 is 14 amino acids. V was trimmed by 3 bases and J by 4 bases, leaving 13 bases between them. The CDR3 bases are TGTGCCAGCAGCTCCCCCCGGGACGGCTATGGCTACACCTTC. Amino acids: CASSSPRDGYGYTF.

In its sample, this clonotype was seen a few times. The gene calls are TRBV7-2 and TRBJ2-7, with D tentatively TRBD1 or TRBD2 (6 bases each). The germline V gene has CDR1 SGHTA and CDR2 FQGNSA. There are 15 residues in the CDR3. Trimming took off 3 bases at V and 0 bases at J, with 12 bases between the two ends. In DNA, the CDR3 is TGTGCCAGCAGCTTCGGGGGCCTGAGCTCCTACGAGCAGTACTTC. Translating it yields CASSFGGLSSYEQYF.

The sample holds a few counts of this clonotype. V is TRBV6-5 and J is TRBJ1-2; D unclear. This CDR3 is 13 amino acids long. Germline loops: CDR1 MNHEY, CDR2 SVGAGI. Trimming left V 4 bases short and J 3 bases short, with 9 bases between. The CDR3 here is CASSSNGYYGYTF. CDR3 sequence (DNA): TGTGCCAGCAGTTCAAACGGTTACTATGGCTACACCTTC.

Only a few counts were recorded for this clonotype. This chain connects TRBV7-2 to TRBJ2-3, with D unresolved. Germline loops: CDR1 SGHTA, CDR2 FQGNSA. Trimming removed 6 bases from V and 1 base from J, with 8 bases in between. The CDR3 loop spans 13 amino acids. The CDR3: CASRFQRTDTQYF. The DNA of the CDR3 is TGTGCCAGCAGATTTCAGCGCACAGATACGCAGTATTTT.

This rearrangement joins TRBV7-2 to TRBJ2-5; 7 nucleotides agree with TRBD1. The V gene's germline CDR1 is SGHTA and CDR2 FQGNSA. This CDR3 is built from 14 residues. V dropped 5 bases and J dropped 4; count of bases not matched to a gene: 7. CDR3 in DNA: TGTGCCAGCAGCGACACAGGGGTGGGAGAGACCCAGTACTTC. Translated, it gives CASSDTGVGETQYF.

The chain carries TRBV20-1 and TRBJ1-1; D call uncertain. CDR1 is DFQATT, CDR2 SNEGSKA, per germline (reference sequence). The V end lost 3 bases, the J end lost 5 bases, and 19 bases lay between the germline ends. There are 15 residues in the CDR3. The CDR3 DNA is TGCAGTGCTAGGGATCTGGAGGGTTCAAGGACTGAAGCTTTCTTT. Translating gives CSARDLEGSRTEAFF.